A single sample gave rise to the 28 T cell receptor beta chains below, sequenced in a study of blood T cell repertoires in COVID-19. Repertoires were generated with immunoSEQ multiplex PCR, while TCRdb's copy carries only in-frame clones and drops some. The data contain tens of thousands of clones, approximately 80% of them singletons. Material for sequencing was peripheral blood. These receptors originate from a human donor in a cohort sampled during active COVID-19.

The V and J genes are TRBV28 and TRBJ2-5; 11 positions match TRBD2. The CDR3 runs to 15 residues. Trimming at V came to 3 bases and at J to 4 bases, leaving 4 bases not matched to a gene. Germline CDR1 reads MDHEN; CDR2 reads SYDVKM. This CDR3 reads CASSFLAGGRETQYF. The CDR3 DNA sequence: TGTGCCAGCAGTTTCCTAGCGGGAGGCCGAGAGACCCAGTACTTC.

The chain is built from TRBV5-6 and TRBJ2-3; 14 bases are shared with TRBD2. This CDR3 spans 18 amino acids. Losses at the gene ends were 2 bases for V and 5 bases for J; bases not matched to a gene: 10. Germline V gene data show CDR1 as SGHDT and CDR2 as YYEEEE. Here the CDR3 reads CASSFALGTSGSQDTQYF. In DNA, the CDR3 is TGTGCCAGCAGCTTTGCCCTCGGGACTAGCGGGAGTCAAGATACGCAGTATTTT.

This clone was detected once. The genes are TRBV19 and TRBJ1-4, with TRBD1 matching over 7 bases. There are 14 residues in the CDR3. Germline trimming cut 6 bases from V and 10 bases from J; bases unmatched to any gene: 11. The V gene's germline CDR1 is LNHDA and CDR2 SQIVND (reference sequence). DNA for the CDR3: TGTGCCAGTAGGGACGCTGACAGGGCTGGAAAACTGTTTTTT. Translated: CASRDADRAGKLFF.

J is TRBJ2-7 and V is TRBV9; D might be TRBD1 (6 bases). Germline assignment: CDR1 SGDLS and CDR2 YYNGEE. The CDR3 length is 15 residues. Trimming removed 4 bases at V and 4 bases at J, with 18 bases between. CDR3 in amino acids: CASSPNWDTDYEQYF. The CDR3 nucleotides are TGTGCCAGCAGCCCGAATTGGGACACGGATTACGAGCAGTACTTC.

The CDR3: CASSQEQTSGVLSSYNEQFF. CDR3 sequence (DNA): TGCGCCAGCAGCCAAGAACAGACTAGCGGGGTCCTAAGCTCCTACAATGAGCAGTTCTTC. The rearrangement uses TRBV4-1 and TRBJ2-1, with TRBD2 matching over 11 bases. In germline, CDR1 is MGHRA, CDR2 YSYEKL. The CDR3 spans 20 residues. The V gene end was trimmed by 0 bases and the J gene end by 0 bases; junction bases not matched to a gene: 10.

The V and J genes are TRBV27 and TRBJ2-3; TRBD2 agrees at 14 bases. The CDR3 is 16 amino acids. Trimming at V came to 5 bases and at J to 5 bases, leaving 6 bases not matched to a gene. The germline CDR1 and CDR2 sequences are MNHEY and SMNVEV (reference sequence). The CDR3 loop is CASSGPGLAGVDTQYF. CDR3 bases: TGTGCCAGCAGTGGGCCGGGACTAGCGGGGGTAGATACGCAGTATTTT.

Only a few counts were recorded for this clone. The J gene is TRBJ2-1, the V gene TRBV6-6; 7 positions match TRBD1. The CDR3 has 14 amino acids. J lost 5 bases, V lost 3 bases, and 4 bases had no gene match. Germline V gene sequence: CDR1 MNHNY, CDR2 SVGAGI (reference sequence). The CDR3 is CASSYGTVNNEQFF. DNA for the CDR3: TGTGCCAGCAGTTATGGGACAGTTAACAATGAGCAGTTCTTC.

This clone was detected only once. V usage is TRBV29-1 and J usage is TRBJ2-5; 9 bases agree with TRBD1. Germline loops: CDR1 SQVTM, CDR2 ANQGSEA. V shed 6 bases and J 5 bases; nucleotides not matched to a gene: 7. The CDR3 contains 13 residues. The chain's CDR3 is CSVAGTGRETQYF. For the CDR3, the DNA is TGCAGCGTGGCCGGGACAGGGCGGGAGACCCAGTACTTC.

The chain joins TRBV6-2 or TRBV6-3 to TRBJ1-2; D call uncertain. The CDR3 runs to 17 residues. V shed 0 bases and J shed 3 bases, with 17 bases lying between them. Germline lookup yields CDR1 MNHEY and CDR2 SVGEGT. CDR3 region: CASSYSSAGHSDYGYTF. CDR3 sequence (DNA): TGTGCCAGCAGTTACTCGTCGGCAGGTCATAGCGACTATGGCTACACCTTC.

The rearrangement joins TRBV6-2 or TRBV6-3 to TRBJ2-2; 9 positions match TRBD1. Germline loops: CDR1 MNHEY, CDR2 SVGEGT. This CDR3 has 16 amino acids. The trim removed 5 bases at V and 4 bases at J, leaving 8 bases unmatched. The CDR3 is CASSRGQGTGTGELFF. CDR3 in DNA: TGTGCCAGCAGTCGCGGACAGGGGACGGGCACCGGGGAGCTGTTTTTT.

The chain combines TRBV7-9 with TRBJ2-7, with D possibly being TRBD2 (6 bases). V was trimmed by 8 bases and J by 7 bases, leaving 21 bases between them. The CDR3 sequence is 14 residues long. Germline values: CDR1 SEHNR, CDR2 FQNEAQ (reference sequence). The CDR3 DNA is TGTGCCAGCGGCCAGCGGCCATCCGGAGGGGAGCAGTACTTC. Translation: CASGQRPSGGEQYF.

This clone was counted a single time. CDR3 sequence reads: CASSPRGSAGVETQYF. CDR3 bases: TGCGCCAGCAGTCCCCGGGGTAGTGCGGGAGTAGAGACCCAGTACTTC. The chain uses TRBV5-1 and TRBJ2-5; 7 nucleotides match TRBD2. CDR1 and CDR2 from the germline V gene are SGHRS and YFSETQ. The ends lost 5 bases at V and 4 bases at J; junction bases unmatched: 14. This CDR3 has 16 residues.

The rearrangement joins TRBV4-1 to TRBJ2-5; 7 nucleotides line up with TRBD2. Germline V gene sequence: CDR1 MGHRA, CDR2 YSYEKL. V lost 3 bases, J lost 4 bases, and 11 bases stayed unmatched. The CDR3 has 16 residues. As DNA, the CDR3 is TGCGCCAGCAGCCAGCCAGAGCGGGGTTATGGAGAGACCCAGTACTTC. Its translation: CASSQPERGYGETQYF.

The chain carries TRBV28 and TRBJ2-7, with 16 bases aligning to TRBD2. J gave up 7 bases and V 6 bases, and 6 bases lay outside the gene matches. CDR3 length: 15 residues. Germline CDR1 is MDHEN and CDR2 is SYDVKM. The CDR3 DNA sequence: TGTGCCAGCAGCCCAGGGACTAGCGGGAGGGGGGAGCAGTACTTC. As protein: CASSPGTSGRGEQYF.

This chain's CDR3 is CASSIGGTFTDTQYF. Here the CDR3 DNA reads TGTGCCAGTAGTATCGGAGGGACTTTCACAGATACGCAGTATTTT. J is TRBJ2-3 and V is TRBV19; possible D gene TRBD2, 6 bases. There are 15 residues in the CDR3. Germline-derived CDR1 and CDR2 are LNHDA and SQIVND (reference sequence). The V end was cut by 3 bases, the J end by 2 bases, with 12 bases between.

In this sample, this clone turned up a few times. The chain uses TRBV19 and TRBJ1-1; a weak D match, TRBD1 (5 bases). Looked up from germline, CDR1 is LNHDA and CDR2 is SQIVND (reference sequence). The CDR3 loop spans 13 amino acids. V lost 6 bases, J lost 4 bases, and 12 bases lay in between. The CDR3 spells CASRSRGVTEAFF. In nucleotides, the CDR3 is TGTGCCAGTAGATCCCGGGGGGTCACTGAAGCTTTCTTT.

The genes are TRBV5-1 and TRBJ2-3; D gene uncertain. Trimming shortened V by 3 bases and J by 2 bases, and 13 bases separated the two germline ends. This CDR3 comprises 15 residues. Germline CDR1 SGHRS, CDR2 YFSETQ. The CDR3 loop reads CASSYAVSYTDTQYF. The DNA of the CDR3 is TGCGCCAGCAGCTACGCGGTATCCTACACAGATACGCAGTATTTT.

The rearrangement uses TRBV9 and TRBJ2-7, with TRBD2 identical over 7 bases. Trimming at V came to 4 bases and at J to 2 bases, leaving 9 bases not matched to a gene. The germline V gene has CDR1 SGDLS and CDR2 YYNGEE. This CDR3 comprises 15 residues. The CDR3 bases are TGTGCCAGCAGCCCCCGGGTAGCGGGTGCCTACGAGCAGTACTTC. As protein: CASSPRVAGAYEQYF.

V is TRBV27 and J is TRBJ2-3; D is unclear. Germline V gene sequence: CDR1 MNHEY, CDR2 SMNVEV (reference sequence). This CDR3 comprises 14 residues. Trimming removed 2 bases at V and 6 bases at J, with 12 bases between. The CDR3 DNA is TGTGCCAGCAGTTTACACGCGGAGTCTGATACGCAGTATTTT. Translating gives CASSLHAESDTQYF.

CDR3 nucleotide sequence: TGTGCCAGCAGTTCTCAAGGGGGACTAGCGGGAGGTCTTAGCACAGATACGCAGTATTTT. Its translation is CASSSQGGLAGGLSTDTQYF. The J gene is TRBJ2-3, the V gene TRBV28; 15 bases map to TRBD2. Germline trimming cut 4 bases from V and 0 bases from J; bases unmatched to any gene: 11. Per the germline V gene, CDR1 is MDHEN and CDR2 is SYDVKM. The CDR3 runs to 20 residues.

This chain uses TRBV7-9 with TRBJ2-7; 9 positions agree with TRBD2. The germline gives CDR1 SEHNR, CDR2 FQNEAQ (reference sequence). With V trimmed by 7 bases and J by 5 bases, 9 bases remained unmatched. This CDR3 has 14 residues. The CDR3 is CASTLRGRENEQYF. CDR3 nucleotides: TGTGCCAGCACCCTACGCGGGAGGGAGAACGAGCAGTACTTC.

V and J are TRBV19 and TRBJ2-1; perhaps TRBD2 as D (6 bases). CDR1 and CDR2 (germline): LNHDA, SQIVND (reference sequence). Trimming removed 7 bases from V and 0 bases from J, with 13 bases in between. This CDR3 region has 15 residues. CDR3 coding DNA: TGTGCCAGTACCAATGCCGGGAGCTCCTACAATGAGCAGTTCTTC. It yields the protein CASTNAGSSYNEQFF.

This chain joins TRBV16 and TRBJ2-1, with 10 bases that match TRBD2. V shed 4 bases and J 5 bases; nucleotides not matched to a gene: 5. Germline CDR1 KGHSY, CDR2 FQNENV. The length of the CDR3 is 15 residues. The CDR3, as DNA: TGTGCCAGCAGCCCTGGGACTAGCGTAAACAATGAGCAGTTCTTC. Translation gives CASSPGTSVNNEQFF.

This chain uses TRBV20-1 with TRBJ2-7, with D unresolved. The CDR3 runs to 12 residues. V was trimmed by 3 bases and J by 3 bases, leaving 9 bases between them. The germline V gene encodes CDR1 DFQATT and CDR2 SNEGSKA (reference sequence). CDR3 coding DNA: TGCAGTGCTAGTGGTGTCAACTACGAGCAGTACTTC. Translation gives CSASGVNYEQYF.

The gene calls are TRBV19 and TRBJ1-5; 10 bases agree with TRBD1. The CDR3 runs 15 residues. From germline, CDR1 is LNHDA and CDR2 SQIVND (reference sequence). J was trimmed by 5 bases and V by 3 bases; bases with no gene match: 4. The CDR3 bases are TGTGCCAGTAGTATTACCGGGACAGGGGATCAGCCCCAGCATTTT. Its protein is CASSITGTGDQPQHF.

The CDR3 DNA reads as TGTGCCAGCAGCCACCGGGACAGATACTACGAGCAGTACTTC. Encoded protein: CASSHRDRYYEQYF. This chain uses TRBV28 with TRBJ2-7, with 7 bases lining up with TRBD1. CDR1 and CDR2 (germline): MDHEN, SYDVKM. The CDR3 covers 14 residues. V shed 6 bases and J 3 bases; nucleotides not matched to a gene: 8.

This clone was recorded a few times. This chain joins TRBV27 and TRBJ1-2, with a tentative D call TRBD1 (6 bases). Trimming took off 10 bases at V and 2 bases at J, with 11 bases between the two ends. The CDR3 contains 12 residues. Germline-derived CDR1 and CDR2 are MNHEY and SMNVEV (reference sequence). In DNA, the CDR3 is TGTGCCACCCCCGGGACAAACTATGGCTACACCTTC. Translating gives CATPGTNYGYTF.

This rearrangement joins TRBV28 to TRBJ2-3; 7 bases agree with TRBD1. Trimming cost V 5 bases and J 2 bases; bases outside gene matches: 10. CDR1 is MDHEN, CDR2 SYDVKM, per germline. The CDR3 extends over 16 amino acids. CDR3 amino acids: CASSLTDRPPTDTQYF. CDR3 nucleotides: TGTGCCAGCAGTCTGACGGACAGGCCCCCCACAGATACGCAGTATTTT.